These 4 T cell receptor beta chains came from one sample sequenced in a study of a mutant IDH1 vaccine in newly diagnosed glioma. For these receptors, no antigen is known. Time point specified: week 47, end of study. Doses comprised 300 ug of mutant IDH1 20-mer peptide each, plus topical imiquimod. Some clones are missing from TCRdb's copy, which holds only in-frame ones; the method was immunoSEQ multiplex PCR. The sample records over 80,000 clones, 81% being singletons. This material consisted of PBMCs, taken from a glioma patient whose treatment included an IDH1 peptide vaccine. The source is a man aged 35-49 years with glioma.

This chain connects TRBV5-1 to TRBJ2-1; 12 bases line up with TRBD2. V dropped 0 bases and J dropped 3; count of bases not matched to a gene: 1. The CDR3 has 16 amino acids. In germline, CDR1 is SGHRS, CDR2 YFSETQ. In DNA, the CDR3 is TGCGCCAGCAGCTTGGCTAGCGGGGGGGTCTACAATGAGCAGTTCTTC. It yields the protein CASSLASGGVYNEQFF.

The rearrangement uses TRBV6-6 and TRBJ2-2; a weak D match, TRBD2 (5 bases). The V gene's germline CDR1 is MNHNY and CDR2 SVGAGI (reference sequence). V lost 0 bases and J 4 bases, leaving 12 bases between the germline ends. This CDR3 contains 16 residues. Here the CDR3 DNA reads TGTGCCAGCAGTTACTCGATAATAGCGACCACCGGGGAGCTGTTTTTT. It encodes CASSYSIIATTGELFF.

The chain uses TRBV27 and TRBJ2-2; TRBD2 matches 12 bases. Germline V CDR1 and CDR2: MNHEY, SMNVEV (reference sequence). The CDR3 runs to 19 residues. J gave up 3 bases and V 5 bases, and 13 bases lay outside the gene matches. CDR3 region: CASSPLAGGPIPYTGELFF. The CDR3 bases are TGTGCCAGCAGTCCCCTAGCGGGAGGGCCTATTCCCTACACCGGGGAGCTGTTTTTT.

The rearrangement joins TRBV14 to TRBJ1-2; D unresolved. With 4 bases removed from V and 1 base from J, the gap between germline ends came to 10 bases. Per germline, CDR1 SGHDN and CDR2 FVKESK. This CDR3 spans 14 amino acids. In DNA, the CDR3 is TGTGCCAGCAGCCGCCTTGGGATTAACTATGGCTACACCTTC. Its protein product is CASSRLGINYGYTF. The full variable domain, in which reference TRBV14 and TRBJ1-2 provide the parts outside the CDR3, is EAGVTQFPSHSVIEKGQTVTLRCDPISGHDNLYWYRRVMGKEIKFLLHFVKESKQDESGMPNNRFLAERTGGTYSTLKVQPAELEDSGVYFCASSRLGINYGYTFGSGTRLTVV.